The 22 T cell receptor beta chains in this list originate from one sample, sequenced in a study of cytomegalovirus exposure and HLA in healthy donors. Using immunoSEQ multiplex PCR, the repertoire was profiled, and TCRdb retains in-frame clones only, with some absent. The sample carries some 250,000 clones, less than 95% recorded once. The sample taken for sequencing was PBMCs. All receptors derive from a woman in her twenties or thirties in good health and CMV-seronegative.

CDR3 loop: CASRTSSYEQYF. Here the CDR3 DNA reads TGTGCCAGCAGAACAAGCTCCTACGAGCAGTACTTC. The chain carries TRBV6-5 and TRBJ2-7; D ambiguous. The CDR3 runs 12 residues. Trimming took off 6 bases at V and 0 bases at J, with 6 bases between the two ends. CDR1 MNHEY and CDR2 SVGAGI come from the germline V gene.

The chain has TRBV9 and TRBJ2-7, with 7 nucleotides matching TRBD1. This CDR3 is 16 amino acids long. Germline assignment: CDR1 SGDLS and CDR2 YYNGEE. V shed 2 bases and J 2 bases; nucleotides not matched to a gene: 10. As DNA, the CDR3 is TGTGCCAGCAGCGTTGAACCCCGGACAGGAGCCTACGAGCAGTACTTC. This encodes CASSVEPRTGAYEQYF.

J is TRBJ2-2 and V is TRBV5-6; TRBD2 matches at 9 bases. The V segment lost 7 bases and the J segment 6 bases; nucleotides outside the gene matches: 10. Germline CDR1 SGHDT, CDR2 YYEEEE. The length of the CDR3 is 15 residues. DNA for the CDR3: TGTGCCAGCGGGGGTCGGGGACTAGCTCCCGGGGAGCTGTTTTTT. Translated: CASGGRGLAPGELFF.

The chain has TRBV25-1 and TRBJ2-7, with 8 bases matching TRBD1. CDR3 length equals 16 residues. Germline CDR1 and CDR2: MGHDK and SYGVNS. The trim removed 1 base at V and 3 bases at J, leaving 8 bases unmatched. CDR3 bases: TGTGCCAGCAGTGAATTAGCCGGTGACAGGGGCTACGAGCAGTACTTC. Protein product: CASSELAGDRGYEQYF.

A single count supports this clone. The rearrangement links TRBV5-1 to TRBJ2-7, with TRBD2 matching 10 bases. The V segment lost 3 bases and the J segment 5 bases; nucleotides outside the gene matches: 11. CDR3 size: 16 residues. The germline V gene has CDR1 SGHRS and CDR2 YFSETQ. The CDR3 loop is CASSSGTSATGNEQYF. DNA for the CDR3: TGCGCCAGCAGCTCCGGGACTAGCGCTACCGGAAACGAGCAGTACTTC. The complete variable domain, with remaining parts taken from reference TRBV5-1 and TRBJ2-7, reads KAGVTQTPRYLIKTRGQQVTLSCSPISGHRSVSWYQQTPGQGLQFLFEYFSETQRNKGNFPGRFSGRQFSNSRSEMNVSTLELGDSALYLCASSSGTSATGNEQYFGPGTRLTVT.

This rearrangement joins TRBV11-2 to TRBJ2-1; D is ambiguous. Germline CDR1 SGHAT, CDR2 FQNNGV. The CDR3 covers 14 residues. The V and J ends lost 1 base and 7 bases respectively, with 11 bases between them. The CDR3: CASSLVGTANEQFF. As DNA, the CDR3 is TGTGCCAGCAGCTTAGTGGGTACTGCGAATGAGCAGTTCTTC.

This rearrangement joins TRBV7-3 to TRBJ2-6, with TRBD1 as a possible D gene (6 bases). Germline V gene sequence: CDR1 SGHTA, CDR2 FQGTGA. The CDR3 covers 19 residues. V lost 5 bases to trimming and J lost 0 bases, with 20 bases between them. The CDR3 nucleotides read TGTGCCAGCAGCGAGAGTCCGACAGGTTACGGCTCTGGGGCCAACGTCCTGACTTTC. It translates to CASSESPTGYGSGANVLTF. Full variable domain (rest looked up from reference TRBV7-3 and TRBJ2-6): GAGVSQTPSNKVTEKGKYVELRCDPISGHTALYWYRQSLGQGPEFLIYFQGTGAADDSGLPNDRFFAVRPEGSVSTLKIQRTERGDSAVYLCASSESPTGYGSGANVLTFGAGSRLTVL.

CDR3 in DNA: TGTGCCAGCCGTTACAGGGCCGCTTACGAGCAGTACTTC. This translates into CASRYRAAYEQYF. The genes are TRBV5-6 and TRBJ2-7; maybe TRBD1 (6 bases). In germline, CDR1 is SGHDT, CDR2 YYEEEE. The V end was cut by 7 bases, the J end by 4 bases, with 15 bases between. The length of the CDR3 is 13 residues.

Turning to this clone: Other DNA sequences from this sample encode an identical CDR3 as well. The gene calls are TRBV15 and TRBJ1-5; the D is unclear. The CDR3 consists of 14 residues. The V gene's germline CDR1 is LNHNV and CDR2 YYDKDF (reference sequence). V was shortened by 3 bases and J by 1 base, with 7 bases between the two germline ends. The CDR3 protein is CATSRGGSNQPQHF. CDR3 DNA sequence: TGTGCCACCAGCAGGGGAGGAAGCAATCAGCCCCAGCATTTT.

The V and J genes are TRBV7-8 and TRBJ2-3; TRBD2 matches at 9 bases. Germline V gene sequence: CDR1 SGHVS, CDR2 FQNEAQ. V was clipped by 1 base and J by 2 bases; unmatched bases: 1. The CDR3 length is 15 residues. CDR3 nucleotide sequence: TGTGCCAGCAGCTTAGGACTAGCGGACACAGATACGCAGTATTTT. Amino acids: CASSLGLADTDTQYF.

V is TRBV4-1 and J is TRBJ2-7; TRBD1 might be the D (6 bases). The CDR3 is 15 residues long. Germline V lookup: CDR1 MGHRA, CDR2 YSYEKL. Trimming shortened V by 3 bases and J by 3 bases, and 15 bases separated the two germline ends. In DNA, the CDR3 is TGCGCCAGCAGCCATTACCGGACAGAAGACTACGAGCAGTACTTC. Translating it yields CASSHYRTEDYEQYF.

The chain links TRBV28 to TRBJ1-1; D is uncertain. CDR1 MDHEN and CDR2 SYDVKM come from the germline V gene. The V end was cut by 1 base, the J end by 3 bases, with 12 bases between. The CDR3 runs 15 residues. In DNA, the CDR3 is TGTGCCAGCAGTTTATCCCCGGAAGTACACACTGAAGCTTTCTTT. Amino acids: CASSLSPEVHTEAFF.

The V call is TRBV19, the J call TRBJ2-7; the match to TRBD1 covers 8 bases. Germline V gene lookup returns CDR1 LNHDA and CDR2 SQIVND (reference sequence). The trim removed 1 base at V and 5 bases at J, leaving 4 bases unmatched. The CDR3 runs 14 residues. The CDR3 DNA reads as TGTGCCAGTAGTATAGGACCGACAGGGGACGAGCAGTACTTC. Translating gives CASSIGPTGDEQYF.

The rearrangement links TRBV6-5 to TRBJ2-7; 7 positions agree with TRBD1. CDR1 MNHEY and CDR2 SVGAGI come from the germline V gene. V lost 5 bases to trimming and J lost 2 bases; unmatched junction nucleotides: 6. The length of the CDR3 is 14 residues. The CDR3 sequence is CASSELDRPYEQYF. The DNA for the CDR3 is TGTGCCAGCAGTGAACTGGACAGGCCCTACGAGCAGTACTTC.

This clone appeared a single time. This chain's CDR3 is CASSLSPGPYEQYF. The CDR3 nucleotides read TGTGCCAGCAGCTTATCCCCAGGTCCCTACGAGCAGTACTTC. V and J are TRBV7-3 and TRBJ2-7; no clear D gene. The V gene lost 2 bases and the J gene lost 2 bases, with 10 bases spanning the gap. The CDR3 consists of 14 residues. Per the germline V gene, CDR1 is SGHTA and CDR2 is FQGTGA.

The chain recombines TRBV11-3 with TRBJ2-1, with D uncertain. The V end lost 5 bases, the J end lost 1 base, and 6 bases lay between the germline ends. The germline V gene encodes CDR1 SGHNT and CDR2 YENEEA. This CDR3 comprises 13 residues. DNA of the CDR3: TGTGCCAGCAGCACACGATCCTACAATGAGCAGTTCTTC. This translates into CASSTRSYNEQFF.

CDR3 nucleotide sequence: TGCGCCAGCAGCTTTGGGTACGGGGCCGGGGAGCTGTTTTTT. Its translation: CASSFGYGAGELFF. This rearrangement joins TRBV5-1 to TRBJ2-2, with D possibly being TRBD2 (5 bases). This CDR3 has 14 amino acids. V was clipped by 2 bases and J by 6 bases, with 11 bases between them. Germline V gene sequence: CDR1 SGHRS, CDR2 YFSETQ.

The J gene is TRBJ2-7, the V gene TRBV9, with D perhaps matching TRBD1 or TRBD2 (6 bases each). V dropped 4 bases and J dropped 4 bases, with 15 bases sitting between them. The CDR3 covers 14 residues. CDR1 is SGDLS and CDR2 is YYNGEE in the germline V gene. CDR3 loop: CASSPKRGDYEQYF. The DNA of the CDR3 is TGTGCCAGCAGCCCAAAGAGGGGGGATTACGAGCAGTACTTC.

This chain connects TRBV6-5 to TRBJ2-1; D is unresolved. This CDR3 is built from 12 residues. With 6 bases removed from V and 5 bases from J, the gap between germline ends came to 8 bases. CDR1 and CDR2 (germline): MNHEY, SVGAGI. CDR3 protein: CASRGKNNEQFF. The DNA for the CDR3 is TGTGCCAGCAGAGGGAAGAACAATGAGCAGTTCTTC.

The chain joins TRBV4-3 to TRBJ2-2, with 7 bases lining up with TRBD2. From germline, CDR1 is LGHNA and CDR2 YSLEER. The CDR3 has 17 amino acids. The J segment lost 6 bases and the V segment lost 3 bases, leaving 13 bases of the junction unmatched. CDR3 DNA sequence: TGCGCCAGCAGCCACTCCGTGGGGCGGGAGTCCGCCGGGGAGCTGTTTTTT. It translates to CASSHSVGRESAGELFF.

Only one count was recorded for this clone. The V and J genes are TRBV7-2 and TRBJ1-1, with 10 bases that match TRBD1. The CDR3 contains 13 residues. With 5 bases clipped from V and 11 bases from J, the junction kept 8 bases outside the gene matches. Germline V lookup: CDR1 SGHTA, CDR2 FQGNSA. DNA of the CDR3: TGTGCCAGCAGCGTTGGACAGGGGGTGCGTGCTTTCTTT. Translated: CASSVGQGVRAFF.

The rearrangement uses TRBV5-6 and TRBJ2-1; 9 positions match TRBD2. This CDR3 is 13 amino acids long. V was pared by 6 bases and J by 8 bases, with 6 bases of the junction left unmatched. Germline values: CDR1 SGHDT, CDR2 YYEEEE. DNA for the CDR3: TGTGCCAGCAATCGCGGGAGGGCCTATGAGCAGTTCTTC. Protein: CASNRGRAYEQFF.